The source of this T cell receptor (beta chain) is a study of CD8+ T cells in alopecia areata. The CDR3 runs to 14 residues. CDR1 and CDR2 (germline): GTSNPN, SVGIG (reference sequence). The V end was cut by 2 bases, the J end by 0 bases, with 8 bases between. RNA, once extracted, was reverse transcribed into cDNA for use as the sequencing template. The protocol was immunoSEQ multiplex PCR, while the TCRdb copy is restricted to in-frame clones and leaves out a portion. The sample includes over 85,000 clones, less than 50% of them seen just once. This chain joins TRBV30 and TRBJ2-1, with a weak D call TRBD1 (5 bases). This TCR was recovered from a human donor with alopecia areata. Sequencing was carried out using CD4+ T cells sorted from blood. CDR3 residues: CAWSWGGSYNEQFF. CDR3 bases: TGTGCCTGGAGTTGGGGCGGCTCCTACAATGAGCAGTTCTTC. The full variable domain, its missing parts supplied by reference TRBV30 and TRBJ2-1, is SQTIHQWPATLVQPVGSPLSLECTVEGTSNPNLYWYRQAAGRGLQLLFYSVGIGQISSEVPQNLSASRPQDRQFILSSKKLLLSDSGFYLCAWSWGGSYNEQFFGPGTRLTVL.